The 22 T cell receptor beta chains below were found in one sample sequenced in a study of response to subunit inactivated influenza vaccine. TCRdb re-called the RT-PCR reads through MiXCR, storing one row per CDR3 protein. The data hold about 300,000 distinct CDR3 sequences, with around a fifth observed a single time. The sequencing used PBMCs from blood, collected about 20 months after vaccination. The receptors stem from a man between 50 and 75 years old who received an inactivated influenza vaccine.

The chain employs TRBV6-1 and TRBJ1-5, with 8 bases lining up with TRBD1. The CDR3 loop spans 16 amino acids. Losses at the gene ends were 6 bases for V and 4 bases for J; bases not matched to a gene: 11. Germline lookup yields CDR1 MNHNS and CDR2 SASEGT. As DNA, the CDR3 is TGTGCCAGCAGACAACGGTCCAGGGGGCCAAATCAGCCCCAGCATTTT. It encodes CASRQRSRGPNQPQHF.

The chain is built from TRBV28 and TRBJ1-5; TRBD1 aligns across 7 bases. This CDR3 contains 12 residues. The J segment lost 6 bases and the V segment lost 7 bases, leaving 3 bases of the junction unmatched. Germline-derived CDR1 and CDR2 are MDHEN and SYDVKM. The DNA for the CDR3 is TGTGCCAGCAAGCACAGGGGTCAGCCCCAGCATTTT. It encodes CASKHRGQPQHF.

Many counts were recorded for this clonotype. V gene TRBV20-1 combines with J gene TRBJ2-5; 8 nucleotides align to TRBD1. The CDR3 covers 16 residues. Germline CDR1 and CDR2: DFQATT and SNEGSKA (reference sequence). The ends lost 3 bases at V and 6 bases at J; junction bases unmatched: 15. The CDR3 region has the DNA TGCAGTGCTAGTCCCTCCGGACAGGGATTTTCGAAGACCCAGTACTTC. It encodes CSASPSGQGFSKTQYF.

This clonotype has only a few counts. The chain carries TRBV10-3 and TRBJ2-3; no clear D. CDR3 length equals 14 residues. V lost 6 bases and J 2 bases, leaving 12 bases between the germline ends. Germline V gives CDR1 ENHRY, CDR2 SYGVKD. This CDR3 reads CAIRGTDPTDTQYF. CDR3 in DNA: TGTGCCATCAGGGGTACGGATCCCACAGATACGCAGTATTTT.

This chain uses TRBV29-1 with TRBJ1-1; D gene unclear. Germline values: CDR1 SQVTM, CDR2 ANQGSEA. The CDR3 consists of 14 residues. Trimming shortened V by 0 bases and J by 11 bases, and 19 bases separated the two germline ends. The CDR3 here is CSVEDGPVPGKAFF. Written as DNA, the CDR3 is TGCAGCGTTGAAGATGGACCGGTGCCCGGGAAGGCTTTCTTT.

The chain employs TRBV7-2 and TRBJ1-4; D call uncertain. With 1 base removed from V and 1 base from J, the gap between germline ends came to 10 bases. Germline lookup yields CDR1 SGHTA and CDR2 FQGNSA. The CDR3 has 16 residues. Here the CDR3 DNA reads TGTGCCAGCAGCTTAGGCCCAGGCTTAACTAATGAAAAACTGTTTTTT. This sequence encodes CASSLGPGLTNEKLFF.

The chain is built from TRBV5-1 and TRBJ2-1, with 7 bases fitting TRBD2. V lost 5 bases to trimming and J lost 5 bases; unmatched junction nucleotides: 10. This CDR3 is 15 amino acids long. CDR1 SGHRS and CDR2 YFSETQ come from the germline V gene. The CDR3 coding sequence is TGCGCCAGCAGTTCGGTGGGAGGGAGAAACAATGAGCAGTTCTTC. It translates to CASSSVGGRNNEQFF.

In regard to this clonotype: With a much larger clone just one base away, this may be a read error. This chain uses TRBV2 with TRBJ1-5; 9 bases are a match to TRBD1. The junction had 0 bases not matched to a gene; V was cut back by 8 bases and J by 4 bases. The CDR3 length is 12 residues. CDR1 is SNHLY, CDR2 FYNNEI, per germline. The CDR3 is CASGTGNQPQHF. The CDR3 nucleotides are TGTGCCAGCGGGACAGGGAATCAGCCCCAGCATTTT.

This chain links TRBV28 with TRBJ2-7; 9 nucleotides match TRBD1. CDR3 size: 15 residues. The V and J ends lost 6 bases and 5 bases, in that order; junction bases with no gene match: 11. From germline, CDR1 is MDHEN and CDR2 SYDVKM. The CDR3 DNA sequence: TGTGCCAGCAGCCTCGCGGGACAGGGAGTCGACGAGCAGTACTTC. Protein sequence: CASSLAGQGVDEQYF.

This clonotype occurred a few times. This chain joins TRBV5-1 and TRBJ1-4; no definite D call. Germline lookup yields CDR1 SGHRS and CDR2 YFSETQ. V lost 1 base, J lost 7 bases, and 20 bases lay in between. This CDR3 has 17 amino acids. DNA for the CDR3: TGCGCCAGCAGCTTGAGTAGGAATTCCCTGAAGGGTGAAAAACTGTTTTTT. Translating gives CASSLSRNSLKGEKLFF.

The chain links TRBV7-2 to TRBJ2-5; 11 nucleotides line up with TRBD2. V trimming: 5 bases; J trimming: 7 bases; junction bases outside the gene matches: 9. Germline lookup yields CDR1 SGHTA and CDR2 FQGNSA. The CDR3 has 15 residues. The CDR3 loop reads CASSTGTSGPGTQYF. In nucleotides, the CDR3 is TGTGCCAGCAGCACAGGGACTAGCGGCCCGGGGACCCAGTACTTC.

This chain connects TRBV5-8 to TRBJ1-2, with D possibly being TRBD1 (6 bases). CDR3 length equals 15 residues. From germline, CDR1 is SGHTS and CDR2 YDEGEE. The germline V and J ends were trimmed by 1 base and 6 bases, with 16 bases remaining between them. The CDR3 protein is CASSLPGPRGNGYTF. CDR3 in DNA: TGTGCCAGCAGCTTGCCGGGGCCGAGGGGGAATGGCTACACCTTC.

Here the CDR3 DNA reads TGCAGTGCACCCTACCCGGCGACCCAGTACTTC. Protein: CSAPYPATQYF. The chain has TRBV20-1 and TRBJ2-5; unclear D gene. V was cut by 6 bases and J by 7 bases, with 12 bases left in between. The CDR3 is made up of 11 amino acids. Germline values: CDR1 DFQATT, CDR2 SNEGSKA (reference sequence).

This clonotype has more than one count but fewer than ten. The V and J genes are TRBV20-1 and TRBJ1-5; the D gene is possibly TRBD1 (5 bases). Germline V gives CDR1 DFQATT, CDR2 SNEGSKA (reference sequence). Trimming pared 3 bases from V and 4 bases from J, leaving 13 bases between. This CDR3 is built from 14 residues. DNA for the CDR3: TGCAGTGCTAGGAGCCCGGAGGGGAATCAGCCCCAGCATTTT. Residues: CSARSPEGNQPQHF.

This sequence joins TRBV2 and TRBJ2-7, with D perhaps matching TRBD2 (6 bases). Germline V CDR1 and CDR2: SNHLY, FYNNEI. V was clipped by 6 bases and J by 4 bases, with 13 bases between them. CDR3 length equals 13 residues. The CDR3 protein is CASRKDGGYEQYF. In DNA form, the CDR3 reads TGTGCCAGCAGGAAAGACGGGGGATACGAGCAGTACTTC. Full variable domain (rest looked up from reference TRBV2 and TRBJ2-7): EPEVTQTPSHQVTQMGQEVILRCVPISNHLYFYWYRQILGQKVEFLVSFYNNEISEKSEIFDDQFSVERPDGSNFTLKIRSTKLEDSAMYFCASRKDGGYEQYFGPGTRLTVT.

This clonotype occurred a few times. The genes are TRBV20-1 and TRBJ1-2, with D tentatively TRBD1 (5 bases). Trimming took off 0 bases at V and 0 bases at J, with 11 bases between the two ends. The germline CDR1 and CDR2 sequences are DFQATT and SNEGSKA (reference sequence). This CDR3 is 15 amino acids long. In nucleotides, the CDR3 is TGCAGTGCTAGAGATGACCGGGGGACTAACTATGGCTACACCTTC. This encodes CSARDDRGTNYGYTF.

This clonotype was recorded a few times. Here the CDR3 reads CASSEWSYEQYF. In DNA form, the CDR3 reads TGTGCCAGCAGTGAATGGTCCTACGAGCAGTACTTC. The rearrangement links TRBV2 to TRBJ2-7; D is undetermined. This CDR3 spans 12 amino acids. Trimming took off 2 bases at V and 1 base at J, with 3 bases between the two ends. Germline values: CDR1 SNHLY, CDR2 FYNNEI.

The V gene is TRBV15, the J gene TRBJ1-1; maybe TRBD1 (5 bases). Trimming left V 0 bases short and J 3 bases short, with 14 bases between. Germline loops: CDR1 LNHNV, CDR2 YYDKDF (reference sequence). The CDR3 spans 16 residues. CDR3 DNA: TGTGCCACCAGCAGAGATCTCGGACAACCGGACACTGAAGCTTTCTTT. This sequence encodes CATSRDLGQPDTEAFF.

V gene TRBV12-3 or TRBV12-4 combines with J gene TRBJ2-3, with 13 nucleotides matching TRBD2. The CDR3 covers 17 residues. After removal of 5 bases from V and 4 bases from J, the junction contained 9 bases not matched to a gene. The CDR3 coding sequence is TGTGCCAGCAGTCTCGATACTAGCGGGAGGGCCGCAGATACGCAGTATTTT. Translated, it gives CASSLDTSGRAADTQYF.

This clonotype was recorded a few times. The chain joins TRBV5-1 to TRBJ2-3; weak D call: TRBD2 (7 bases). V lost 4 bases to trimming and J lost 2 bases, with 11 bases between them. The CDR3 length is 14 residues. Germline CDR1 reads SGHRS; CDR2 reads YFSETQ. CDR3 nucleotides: TGCGCCAGCAGCGGGGGGGCTAACACAGATACGCAGTATTTT. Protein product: CASSGGANTDTQYF.

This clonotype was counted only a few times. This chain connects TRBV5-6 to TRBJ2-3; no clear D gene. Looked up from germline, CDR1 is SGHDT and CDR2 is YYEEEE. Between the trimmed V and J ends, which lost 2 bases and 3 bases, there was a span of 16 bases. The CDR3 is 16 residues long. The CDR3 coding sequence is TGTGCCAGCAGCTTCACGGGCCTCCTGGAGACAGATACGCAGTATTTT. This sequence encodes CASSFTGLLETDTQYF. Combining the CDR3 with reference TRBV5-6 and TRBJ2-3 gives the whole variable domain DAGVTQSPTHLIKTRGQQVTLRCSPKSGHDTVSWYQQALGQGPQFIFQYYEEEERQRGNFPDRFSGHQFPNYSSELNVNALLLGDSALYLCASSFTGLLETDTQYFGPGTRLTVL.

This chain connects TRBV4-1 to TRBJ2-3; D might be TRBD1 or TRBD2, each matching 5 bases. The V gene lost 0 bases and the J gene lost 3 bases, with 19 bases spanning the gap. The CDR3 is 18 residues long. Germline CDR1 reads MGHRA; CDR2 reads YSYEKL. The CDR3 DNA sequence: TGCGCCAGCAGCCAAGAACCGGGACCCCGGCTGGAGACAGATACGCAGTATTTT. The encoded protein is CASSQEPGPRLETDTQYF.